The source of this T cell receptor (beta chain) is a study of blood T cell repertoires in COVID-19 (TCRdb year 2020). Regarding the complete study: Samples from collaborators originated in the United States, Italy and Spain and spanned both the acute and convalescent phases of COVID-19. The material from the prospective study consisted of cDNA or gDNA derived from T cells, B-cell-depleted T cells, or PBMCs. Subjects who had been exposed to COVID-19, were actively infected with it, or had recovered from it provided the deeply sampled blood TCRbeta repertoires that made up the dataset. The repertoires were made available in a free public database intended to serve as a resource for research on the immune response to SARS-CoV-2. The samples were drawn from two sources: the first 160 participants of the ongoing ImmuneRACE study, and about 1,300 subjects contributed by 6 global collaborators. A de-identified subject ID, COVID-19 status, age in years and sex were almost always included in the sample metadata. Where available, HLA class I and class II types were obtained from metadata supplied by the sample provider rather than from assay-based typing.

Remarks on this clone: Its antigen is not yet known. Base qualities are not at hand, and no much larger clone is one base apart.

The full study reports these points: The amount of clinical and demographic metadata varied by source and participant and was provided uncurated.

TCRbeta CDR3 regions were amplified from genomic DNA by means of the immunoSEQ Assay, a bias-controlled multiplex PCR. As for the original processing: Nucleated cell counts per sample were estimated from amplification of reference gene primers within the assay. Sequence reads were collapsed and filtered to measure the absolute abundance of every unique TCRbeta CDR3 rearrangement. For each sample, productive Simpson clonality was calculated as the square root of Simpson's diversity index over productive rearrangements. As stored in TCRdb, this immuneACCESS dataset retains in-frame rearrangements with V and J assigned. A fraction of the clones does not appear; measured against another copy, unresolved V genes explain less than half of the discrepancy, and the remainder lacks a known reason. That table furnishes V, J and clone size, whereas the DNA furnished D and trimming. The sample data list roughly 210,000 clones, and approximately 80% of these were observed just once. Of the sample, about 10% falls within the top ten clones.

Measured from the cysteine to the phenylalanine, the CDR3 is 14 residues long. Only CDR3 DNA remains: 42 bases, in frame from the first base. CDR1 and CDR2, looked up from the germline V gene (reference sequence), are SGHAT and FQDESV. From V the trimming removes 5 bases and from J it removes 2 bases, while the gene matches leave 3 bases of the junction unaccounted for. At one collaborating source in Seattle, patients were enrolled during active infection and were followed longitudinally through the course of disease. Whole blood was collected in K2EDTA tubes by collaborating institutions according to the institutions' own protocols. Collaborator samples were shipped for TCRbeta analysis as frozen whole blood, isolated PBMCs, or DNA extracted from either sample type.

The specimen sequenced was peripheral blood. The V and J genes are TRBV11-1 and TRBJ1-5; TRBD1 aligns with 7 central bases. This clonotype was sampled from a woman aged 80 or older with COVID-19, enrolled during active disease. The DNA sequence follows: TGTGCCAGCAGCCAAGACAGGGGCAATCAGCCCCAGCATTTT. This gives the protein CASSQDRGNQPQHF.